What follows are 6 T cell receptor beta chains derived from one specimen sequenced in a study of CD8+CD57+ T cells in acquired aplastic anemia. By flow cytometry, patients selected for sequencing had shown an expansion of CD8+CD57+ cells. The use of genomic DNA as template underpinned the TCR beta VDJ and CDR3 profiling. In TCRdb, the reads were re-called with MiXCR into one record per CDR3 protein. The repertoire holds 200,000 to 250,000 distinct CDR3 sequences, with approximately 45% as singletons. Source material: sorted CD4+, CD8+, or CD8+CD57+ T cells (not recorded which) from PBMCs. These TCRs come from a human donor with aplastic anemia.

As concerns this clonotype: This may arise from a read error, as a much more abundant clone is one base away. The chain joins TRBV7-9 to TRBJ2-7, with a weak D call TRBD2 (5 bases). CDR3 length equals 17 residues. CDR1 and CDR2 (germline): SEHNR, FQNEAQ (reference sequence). Between the trimmed V and J ends, which lost 5 bases and 1 base, there was a span of 21 bases. CDR3 residues: CASSPGRGQRASYEQYF. CDR3 nucleotides: TGTGCCAGCAGCCCGGGTCGAGGTCAGAGGGCTTCCTACGAGCAGTACTTC. Full variable domain (missing parts from reference TRBV7-9 and TRBJ2-7): DTGVSQNPRHKITKRGQNVTFRCDPISEHNRLYWYRQTLGQGPEFLTYFQNEAQLEKSRLLSDRFSAERPKGSFSTLEIQRTEQGDSAMYLCASSPGRGQRASYEQYFGPGTRLTVT.

This clonotype was detected only a few times. Being one base from a much bigger clone, this may be a read error. J is TRBJ2-2 and V is TRBV9; D may be TRBD1 or TRBD2 (5 bases each). The CDR3 runs 17 residues. Germline-derived CDR1 and CDR2 are SGDLS and YYNGEE. The CDR3 DNA reads as TGTGCCAGCAGCGTAGGAGGCAGGGCCCATCCCACCGGGGAGCTGTCTTTT. The encoded protein is CASSVGGRAHPTGELSF.

This clonotype was detected only once. V and J are TRBV7-9 and TRBJ1-2; no clear D gene. This CDR3 has 16 amino acids. Germline CDR1 is SEHNR and CDR2 is FQNEAQ (reference sequence). Trimming removed 2 bases at V and 5 bases at J, with 18 bases between. CDR3 protein: CASSLLAAGRGYGYTF. The CDR3 nucleotides are TGTGCCAGCAGCTTACTAGCGGCAGGTCGCGGGTATGGCTACACCTTC.

This clonotype was detected ten times or more. V is TRBV7-6 and J is TRBJ1-1; 9 bases match TRBD1. V trimming: 1 base; J trimming: 2 bases; junction bases outside the gene matches: 5. Germline values: CDR1 SGHVS, CDR2 FNYEAQ. CDR3 length: 16 amino acids. The DNA of the CDR3 is TGTGCCAGCAGCTTAGGGGACAGGGTGGGAAACACTGAAGCTTTCTTT. Translation gives CASSLGDRVGNTEAFF.

This clonotype was counted a single time. This chain joins TRBV20-1 and TRBJ2-1, with 9 nucleotides matching TRBD1. Germline values: CDR1 DFQATT, CDR2 SNEGSKA (reference sequence). With V trimmed by 8 bases and J by 8 bases, 10 bases remained unmatched. The CDR3 sequence is 13 residues long. The CDR3 DNA follows: TGCAGTAGCTCGTGGGACAGGGAGGATGAGCAGTTCTTC. Translated: CSSSWDREDEQFF.

Concerning this clonotype itself: Because the CDR3 is missing its conserved closing phenylalanine or tryptophan, this is likely a read error. The DNA is left out, because the CDR3 cannot be placed on it with certainty; the CDR3 is given as TCRdb lists it. V gene TRBV2 combines with J gene TRBJ2-7; TRBD2 is the table's D call, not checked against the DNA. Germline V gene data show CDR1 as SNHLY and CDR2 as FYNNEI. The CDR3 spans 8 residues, counting both ends. CDR3 region: CASSDPAQ.